The subject of this entry is one T cell receptor (beta chain). This entry belongs to a study of Graves' ophthalmopathy and Graves' hyperthyroidism. Investigators amplified TCR beta CDR3 regions from RNA transcripts. HTBI primers primed a first-round RT-PCR, and a second-round multiplex PCR followed. One entry per CDR3 protein results from TCRdb running MiXCR on the multiplex PCR reads. The sample shows roughly 36,000 distinct CDR3 sequences, approximately 50% of them seen only once. The V gene end was trimmed by 4 bases and the J gene end by 8 bases; junction bases not matched to a gene: 7. Germline V gene lookup returns CDR1 SGDLS and CDR2 YYNGEE. This CDR3 is built from 14 residues. The diagnosis was founded upon clinical symptoms, serum thyroxine, TRAb, thyroid ultrasound and orbital computed tomography.

Specimen: peripheral blood. The sequence came from an adult woman with stable Graves' hyperthyroidism. This rearrangement joins TRBV9 to TRBJ1-2; TRBD1 aligns across 11 bases. In nucleotides, the CDR3 is TGTGCCAGCAGCACTCGGACAGGGGGCAGAGGCTACACCTTC. It encodes CASSTRTGGRGYTF. The full variable domain, completed using reference TRBV9 and TRBJ1-2, is DSGVTQTPKHLITATGQRVTLRCSPRSGDLSVYWYQQSLDQGLQFLIQYYNGEERAKGNILERFSAQQFPDLHSELNLSSLELGDSALYFCASSTRTGGRGYTFGSGTRLTVV.